This is a list of T cell receptor beta chains from one sample in a study of control samples from healthy donors and cancer patients. Here immunoSEQ multiplex PCR was the method, and the copy in TCRdb shows in-frame clones only, minus some. Among about 51,000 clones, under 90% were seen once, and the ten largest hold 10%. The source material was blood. All receptors derive from a man in his 70s in good health. CDR3s include the opening cysteine and the closing phenylalanine or tryptophan. The D gene is left open where the match is weak. Expanded clones get a size class; other rows say once, few or many, or leave the size out.

NA	TRBJ2-1	TRBV29-1	TRBD2	CSVLDTRTSFNEQFF	TGCAGCGTTCTAGACACGAGGACTAGTTTCAATGAGCAGTTCTTC
few	TRBJ1-1	TRBV7-6	TRBD1	CASSSWTGARRAFF	TGTGCCAGCAGCTCTTGGACAGGGGCTAGGCGAGCTTTCTTT
NA	TRBJ2-1	TRBV7-2	NA	CASSSTLTYNEQFF	TGTGCCAGCAGCTCAACGTTGACCTACAATGAGCAGTTCTTC
NA	TRBJ1-5	TRBV6-6	NA	CASRPLTGASNQPQHF	TGTGCCAGCAGGCCCTTAACCGGTGCTAGCAATCAGCCCCAGCATTTT
NA	TRBJ1-4	TRBV6-2/TRBV6-3	TRBD1	CASSPTTGGAEKLFF	TGTGCCAGCAGCCCTACGACAGGGGGTGCTGAAAAACTGTTTTTT
NA	TRBJ2-7	TRBV27	TRBD2	CASSLTPPRPSGTSSYEQYF	TGTGCCAGCAGTTTAACACCGCCTCGGCCGAGCGGGACGAGCTCCTACGAGCAGTACTTC
NA	TRBJ2-7	TRBV6-5	NA	CATHSTGNYEQYF	TGTGCCACCCATTCAACAGGGAACTACGAGCAGTACTTC
NA	TRBJ1-1	TRBV2	NA	CASGQGGTEAFF	TGTGCCAGCGGGCAGGGAGGGACTGAAGCTTTCTTT
NA	TRBJ2-5	TRBV28	NA	CASTYQMVPGSGRETQYF	TGTGCCAGCACTTACCAGATGGTCCCAGGGAGTGGAAGAGAGACCCAGTACTTC
NA	TRBJ2-3	TRBV5-4	NA	CASSQGQETSTNTQYF	TGTGCCAGCAGCCAAGGACAGGAAACTAGCACAAATACGCAGTATTTT
NA	TRBJ1-1	TRBV5-1	TRBD1	CASSLATGWTEAFF	TGCGCCAGCAGCTTAGCGACAGGGTGGACTGAAGCTTTCTTT
NA	TRBJ1-1	TRBV3-1/TRBV3-2	NA	CASSQGPGAGTEAFF	TGTGCCAGCAGCCAAGGTCCGGGGGCCGGAACTGAAGCTTTCTTT
NA	TRBJ2-2	TRBV2	TRBD1	CASRMDRGTGELFF	TGTGCCAGCAGGATGGACAGGGGTACCGGGGAGCTGTTTTTT
once	TRBJ1-5	TRBV7-2	NA	CASSLPGQPQHF	TGTGCCAGCAGCTTACCAGGGCAGCCCCAGCATTTT
few	TRBJ2-2	TRBV7-9	TRBD2	CASSLVGGLRTGELFF	TGTGCCAGCAGCTTAGTGGGAGGGCTACGGACCGGGGAGCTGTTTTTT
NA	TRBJ1-1	TRBV5-1	NA	CASSLFGREAFF	TGCGCCAGCAGCTTGTTCGGGCGGGAAGCTTTCTTT
NA	TRBJ2-1	TRBV2	TRBD2	CASSQLAAVSYNEQFF	TGTGCCAGCAGCCAACTAGCGGCCGTCTCCTACAATGAGCAGTTCTTC
NA	TRBJ2-7	TRBV7-9	TRBD1	CASSSGQRGRGYEQYF	TGTGCCAGCAGCTCCGGACAAAGGGGGCGCGGGTACGAGCAGTACTTC
NA	TRBJ1-2	TRBV12-3/TRBV12-4	NA	CASSFSGNGYTF	TGTGCCAGCAGTTTTTCGGGAAATGGCTACACCTTC
once	TRBJ1-2	TRBV6-5	NA	CASTMRQLEGYTF	TGTGCCAGCACCATGCGACAGCTTGAGGGCTACACCTTC
NA	TRBJ1-6	TRBV6-6	NA	CASRGTVNSPLHF	TGTGCCAGCAGAGGAACAGTAAATTCACCCCTCCACTTT
once	TRBJ2-1	TRBV2	NA	CASSGDQGNEQFF	TGTGCCAGCAGCGGGGACCAAGGGAATGAGCAGTTCTTC
NA	TRBJ1-1	TRBV9	NA	CASRGGSSSQAFF	TGTGCCAGCAGGGGGGGCTCTTCAAGTCAAGCTTTCTTT
NA	TRBJ2-1	TRBV6-6	TRBD2	CASIRSGSSYNEQFF	TGTGCCAGCATAAGAAGCGGGAGCTCCTACAATGAGCAGTTCTTC
NA	TRBJ1-1	TRBV18	NA	CASSPRSAGLNTEAFF	TGTGCCAGCTCACCACGGTCGGCAGGTTTGAACACTGAAGCTTTCTTT
NA	TRBJ1-1	TRBV6-1	NA	CASSEVGGSTEAFF	TGTGCCAGCAGTGAAGTTGGGGGGTCTACTGAAGCTTTCTTT
NA	TRBJ1-4	TRBV25-1	NA	CASSEGGGGKLFF	TGTGCCAGCAGTGAGGGGGGCGGAGGAAAACTGTTTTTT
few	TRBJ1-2	TRBV18	NA	CASSSTAYGYTF	TGTGCCAGCTCGTCGACAGCGTATGGCTACACCTTC
once	TRBJ2-5	TRBV2	TRBD2	CASSGFEAGGKETQYF	TGTGCCAGCAGTGGGTTTGAAGCGGGAGGAAAAGAGACCCAGTACTTC
NA	TRBJ2-7	TRBV7-7	TRBD1	CASSPGQGASYEQYF	TGTGCTAGCAGCCCGGGACAGGGGGCATCCTACGAGCAGTACTTC
few	TRBJ2-2	TRBV2	NA	CASQDSPNTGELFF	TGTGCCAGCCAGGACAGCCCCAACACCGGGGAGCTGTTTTTT